This T cell receptor beta chain was recorded in a study of T cell repertoires in cytomegalovirus infection. Across the study: Evidence of both CMV infection and a matching HLA type came from public TCR beta signatures.

This clonotype appeared a few times. The antigen remains undetermined. The CDR3 is 14 residues long. Germline CDR1 MNHNS, CDR2 SASEGT. Trimming removed 6 bases at V and 7 bases at J, with 15 bases between. Study outcomes and limitations: CMV-specific TCR beta clonotypes restricted by HLA-C were the ones dominating the ex vivo response. Of the TCR beta families, the public ones yielded a cumulative frequency that identified carriers of CMV plus the relevant HLA.

One entry per CDR3 protein, called by TCRdb with MiXCR from the reads. The table records 400,000 or so distinct CDR3 sequences, about a sixth of them present only once. This clonotype was obtained from a human donor in good health (CMV status not recorded). Some clones in this sample may be carry-over from other donors' samples. The chain uses TRBV6-1 and TRBJ2-2; no reliable D call. The sequenced sample was PBMCs. Written as DNA, the CDR3 is TGTGCCAGCAGCTATACAGCGTCCGACGGGGAGCTGTTTTTT. This encodes CASSYTASDGELFF.